This is a list of T cell receptor beta chains from one sample in a study of OX40 agonist ivuxolimab in advanced cancers. Clones were sequenced by immunoSEQ multiplex PCR, and TCRdb holds only the in-frame ones, with some missing. The table includes approximately 6,000 clones, around 68% detected once. The sample consisted of CD4+ or CD8+ T cells sorted from blood, taken in a trial of the OX40 agonist ivuxolimab. The receptors stem from an adult with an advanced solid tumor such as melanoma, head and neck, liver or kidney cancer. CDR3s include the opening cysteine and the closing phenylalanine or tryptophan. D genes are given only for firm matches. The size entry is marked missing in some rows and otherwise reads once, few, many or a size class.

size	V	D	CDR3
medium-sized	TRBV28	NA	CASSSEGLRSNQPQHF
NA	TRBV20-1	NA	CSARHTDMQYF
NA	TRBV6-4	NA	CASSDGQNTGELFF
NA	TRBV6-1	TRBD2	CASPTPGLATGELFF
NA	TRBV11-2	NA	CASSFGDFRDRTQYF
NA	TRBV4-1	TRBD2	CASSQGYSGGAETQYF
NA	TRBV7-8	NA	CASGRSGRAYEQYF
NA	TRBV30	NA	CAWSIIGTSFETQYF
NA	TRBV5-1	TRBD1	CASSLGDRGLWEQYF
few	TRBV9	NA	CASSVAYGPGYGYTF
medium-sized	TRBV28	NA	CASSLGGADTQYF
NA	TRBV20-1	NA	CSVFGTDTQYF
NA	TRBV27	NA	CASGPYNEQFF
NA	TRBV7-2	NA	CASSFGRSSYNEQFF
NA	TRBV4-2	NA	CASSPAGLGGSSGNTIYF
NA	TRBV6-5	TRBD1	CASRNTGVNTEAFF
NA	TRBV6-5	NA	CASSYTGAHEQYF
NA	TRBV19	NA	CASSIDRTSWGNEQFF
NA	TRBV2	NA	CASSLTQVAGYEQYF
NA	TRBV30	NA	CAWSGTFPYEQYF
medium-sized	TRBV5-4	NA	CASTPEGDSYEQYF